This T cell receptor beta chain comes out of a study of CD8 T cells in ankylosing spondylitis. General study findings and limits: Ankylosing spondylitis blood appeared to be characterized by a TCR beta motif of several highly homologous variants. Previous work reported some of these motif variants in the synovial fluid and blood of reactive arthritis. As reported, disease-linked clones showed significant enrichment in matched ankylosing spondylitis synovial fluid.

Worth noting for this clonotype: Its antigen is currently unknown.

The V end lost 1 base, the J end lost 1 base, and 5 bases lay between the germline ends. The CDR3 has 13 residues. The TCR beta libraries were generated through quantitative 5'-RACE incorporating molecular barcodes. TCRdb re-called the 5' RACE reads with MiXCR, one entry per CDR3 protein. The repertoire holds some 840,000 distinct CDR3 sequences, about 11% seen once, with about 0.5% in the top ten. The V and J genes are TRBV12-3 or TRBV12-4 and TRBJ2-7; D unclear. The material sequenced was blood, either unsorted or a sorted T cell fraction (not recorded which). The sequence derives from a male donor with ankylosing spondylitis. In DNA, the CDR3 is TGTGCCAGCAGTTTAGAACAGTCCTACGAGCAGTACTTC. Translation gives CASSLEQSYEQYF.